The present T cell receptor beta chain was sequenced within a study of blood T cell repertoires in COVID-19. Study at large: The origin of the acute and convalescent COVID-19 samples was the United States, Italy and Spain. In each case, the material was cDNA or gDNA derived from T cells, B-cell-depleted T cells, or PBMCs.

Patients from Seattle were sampled longitudinally, starting during active infection. The V gene's germline CDR1 is LNHNV and CDR2 YYDKDF (reference sequence). The V gene end was trimmed by 1 base and the J gene end by 2 bases; junction bases not matched to a gene: 3. The CDR3 is made up of 15 amino acids. Per the study methods: How many nucleated cells were present was estimated from reference gene primer amplification. Sequenced by immunoSEQ multiplex PCR; TCRdb stores in-frame clones only, minus some. That table is the source of V, J and clone size, and D and trimming were worked out from the DNA. The sample has around 310,000 clones, around 91% seen once.

Sequencing was done on a sample of peripheral blood. The chain recombines TRBV15 with TRBJ2-7; 9 bases are shared with TRBD1. The source of this sequence is a woman in her thirties or forties with COVID-19, enrolled during active disease. For the CDR3, the DNA is TGTGCCACCAGCAGAGCCGGGACAGGGCCCTACGAGCAGTACTTC. Translation gives CATSRAGTGPYEQYF. The variable domain in full, with the rest retrieved from reference TRBV15 and TRBJ2-7, is DAMVIQNPRYQVTQFGKPVTLSCSQTLNHNVMYWYQQKSSQAPKLLFHYYDKDFNNEADTPDNFQSRRPNTSFCFLDIRSPGLGDTAMYLCATSRAGTGPYEQYFGPGTRLTVT.